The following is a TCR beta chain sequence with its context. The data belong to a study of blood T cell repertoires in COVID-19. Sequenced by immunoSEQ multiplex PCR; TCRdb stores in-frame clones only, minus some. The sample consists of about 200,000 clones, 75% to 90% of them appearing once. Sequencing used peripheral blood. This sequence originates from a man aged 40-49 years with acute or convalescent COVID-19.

CDR3: CAWSVGQIVLLDTEQFF. The CDR3 nucleotides are TGTGCCTGGAGTGTGGGGCAGATAGTCCTTCTTGACACTGAGCAGTTCTTC. This chain links TRBV30 with TRBJ2-1, with D tentatively TRBD1 (5 bases). CDR3 length equals 17 residues. The V end was cut by 0 bases, the J end by 9 bases, with 24 bases between. CDR1 GTSNPN and CDR2 SVGIG come from the germline V gene (reference sequence).